Listed below are T cell receptor beta chains from one sample, sequenced in a study of blood T cell repertoires in COVID-19. The assay was immunoSEQ multiplex PCR, and TCRdb's table has in-frame clones only and misses some. The sample consists of 200,000 to 250,000 clones, 86% of them appearing once. The sequenced sample consisted of peripheral blood. The receptors stem from a man aged 55 to 70 with acute or convalescent COVID-19. Both conserved end residues are part of each CDR3. D genes are given only for firm matches. Clone size, where shown, is once, few, many, or a class for clones that have expanded.

size	J	V	D	DNA	CDR3
NA	TRBJ1-4	TRBV19	NA	TGTGCCAGTAGTTTTCAGGGGCCCGGGGTTGAAAAACTGTTTTTT	CASSFQGPGVEKLFF
many	TRBJ2-1	TRBV11-2	NA	TGTGCCAGCAGCCTCCAACCGACGGGAGAAGGAAACAATGAGCAGTTCTTC	CASSLQPTGEGNNEQFF
NA	TRBJ1-4	TRBV4-1	NA	TGCGCCAGCAGCCGAGGACAGCCAGATACCAATGAAAAACTGTTTTTT	CASSRGQPDTNEKLFF
NA	TRBJ1-1	TRBV21-1	NA	TGTGCCAGCAGCAAGCGGGTAACCCGGGAGGCGGGGACTGAAGCTTTCTTT	CASSKRVTREAGTEAFF
NA	TRBJ2-6	TRBV10-3	NA	TGTGCCATCGCAGGGGACAACTCTGGGGCCAACGTCCTGACTTTC	CAIAGDNSGANVLTF
NA	TRBJ1-2	TRBV6-6	TRBD1	TGTGCCAGCAGTCCTGACCTCCCCGGGACAGGGGATTTCTATGGCTACACCTTC	CASSPDLPGTGDFYGYTF
NA	TRBJ2-7	TRBV5-6	TRBD2	TGTGCCAGCAGCGCCGGGAGGGCCATTCCTGGGGTCGAGCAGTACTTC	CASSAGRAIPGVEQYF
NA	TRBJ1-1	TRBV11-3	TRBD1	TGTGCCAGCAGCCCGACAGGGGAGGACACTGAAGCTTTCTTT	CASSPTGEDTEAFF
once	TRBJ2-3	TRBV20-1	TRBD1	TGCAGTGCTAGTCCCCCCCGGACAGGCCCCAGCACAGATACGCAGTATTTT	CSASPPRTGPSTDTQYF
NA	TRBJ2-7	TRBV6-1	NA	TGTGCCAGCACTAAAGCCCCCTCGGGAGTAGAACCCTACGAGCAGTACTTC	CASTKAPSGVEPYEQYF
NA	TRBJ2-5	TRBV19	NA	TGTGCCAGTAGTATAGGCGGCAGCATTCAAGAGACCCAGTACTTC	CASSIGGSIQETQYF
NA	TRBJ1-5	TRBV28	NA	TGTGCCAGCCGGTCGGTAGATCGCCGGACTTACAATCAGCCCCAGCATTTT	CASRSVDRRTYNQPQHF
NA	TRBJ1-2	TRBV6-5	NA	TGTGCCAGCGGCTTCGGTCGGGGTAAAGGCTACACCTTC	CASGFGRGKGYTF
NA	TRBJ2-1	TRBV7-9	TRBD2	TGTGCCAGCAGAGCCGGGACTAGCGGGAACGGTGAGCAGTTCTTC	CASRAGTSGNGEQFF
once	TRBJ1-1	TRBV6-5	TRBD1	TGTGCCAGCAGTTACTCATCCAGGGGGTTGACTGAAGCTTTCTTT	CASSYSSRGLTEAFF
NA	TRBJ2-5	TRBV9	TRBD2	TGTGCCAGCAGCGACGGACCCGACGGGGGGGCCCAGTACTTC	CASSDGPDGGAQYF
once	TRBJ2-3	TRBV4-1	TRBD1	TGCGCCAGCAGCCAAGGTTTCGGCAGGGGGCGCAGCCAATCCCTCGGGGATACGCAGTATTTT	CASSQGFGRGRSQSLGDTQYF
NA	TRBJ2-7	TRBV7-2	TRBD1	TGTGCCAGCAGCTCACGGACAGGGGTGAAGTCCTACGAGCAGTACTTC	CASSSRTGVKSYEQYF